These 10 T cell receptor beta chains were sequenced from one sample in a study of blood T cell repertoires in COVID-19. Generated by immunoSEQ multiplex PCR, the TCRdb table keeps only in-frame clones and is missing some. Of approximately 93,000 clones in the sample, about four fifths were seen once. Sequenced input: peripheral blood. The receptors shown here come from an elderly woman with acute or convalescent COVID-19.

This chain links TRBV25-1 with TRBJ2-1; TRBD2 might be the D (5 bases). The CDR3 is 14 residues long. Trimming pared 7 bases from V and 0 bases from J, leaving 10 bases between. Germline V gives CDR1 MGHDK, CDR2 SYGVNS. Written as DNA, the CDR3 is TGTGCCAGCATTAGCGCCAACTCCTACAATGAGCAGTTCTTC. The encoded protein is CASISANSYNEQFF.

On this clone: This same CDR3 is encoded by further DNA sequences in the sample. For the CDR3, the DNA is TGTGCCAGCAGTGGGACAGGGGGAAATCAGCCCCAGCATTTT. Its translation is CASSGTGGNQPQHF. The rearrangement uses TRBV2 and TRBJ1-5; 10 bases fit TRBD1. Germline CDR1 and CDR2: SNHLY and FYNNEI. The ends lost 4 bases at V and 4 bases at J; junction bases unmatched: 1. The CDR3 has 14 amino acids.

This chain connects TRBV7-9 to TRBJ1-4; D is possibly TRBD1 (6 bases). There are 15 residues in the CDR3. Germline V lookup: CDR1 SEHNR, CDR2 FQNEAQ (reference sequence). Trimming shortened V by 3 bases and J by 5 bases, and 13 bases separated the two germline ends. CDR3 nucleotide sequence: TGTGCCAGCAGCTTCGGGGACAACAGGAATGAAAAACTGTTTTTT. This sequence encodes CASSFGDNRNEKLFF.

The rearrangement joins TRBV15 to TRBJ2-1; 8 bases match TRBD1. The CDR3 sequence is 16 residues long. Trimming removed 1 base from V and 5 bases from J; junction bases left unmatched: 7. CDR1 and CDR2 (germline): LNHNV, YYDKDF (reference sequence). The CDR3 region has the DNA TGTGCCACCAGCAGAGTAGGACAGGGTATCCACAATGAGCAGTTCTTC. It encodes CATSRVGQGIHNEQFF.

The gene calls are TRBV12-2 and TRBJ1-2; the table's D call of TRBD1 was not tested on the DNA. TRBV12-2 is given as a pseudogene. The CDR3 is 16 amino acids. This CDR3 is CASRPDRGVGGYGYTF. The CDR3 DNA follows: TGTGCAAGTCGCCCGGACAGGGGTGTAGGAGGCTATGGCTACACCTTC.

The rearrangement links TRBV7-9 to TRBJ1-1; TRBD1 aligns across 8 bases. The V gene's germline CDR1 is SEHNR and CDR2 FQNEAQ (reference sequence). J lost 3 bases, V lost 10 bases, and 10 bases had no gene match. There are 14 residues in the CDR3. This chain's CDR3 is CAIQGAQWDTEAFF. DNA of the CDR3: TGTGCCATTCAGGGGGCACAGTGGGACACTGAAGCTTTCTTT.

The chain is built from TRBV12-2 and TRBJ2-1; the listed D gene, TRBD1, was not tested against the DNA. TRBV12-2 is flagged as a pseudogene. The CDR3 is 17 residues long. The CDR3 nucleotides are TGTGCAAGTCGCGACGGGACAGGAATGCTATCTTCGAATGAGCAGTTCTTC. Residues: CASRDGTGMLSSNEQFF.

This chain links TRBV9 with TRBJ2-2; no definite D call. The CDR3 is made up of 14 amino acids. Germline CDR1 reads SGDLS; CDR2 reads YYNGEE. V was pared by 0 bases and J by 7 bases, with 10 bases between. This CDR3 reads CASSVDSLLGELFF. The CDR3 DNA sequence: TGTGCCAGCAGCGTAGACAGTCTCCTCGGGGAGCTGTTTTTT. The full variable domain, with the rest looked up from reference TRBV9 and TRBJ2-2, is DSGVTQTPKHLITATGQRVTLRCSPRSGDLSVYWYQQSLDQGLQFLIQYYNGEERAKGNILERFSAQQFPDLHSELNLSSLELGDSALYFCASSVDSLLGELFFGEGSRLTVL.

J is TRBJ1-1 and V is TRBV5-4, with D perhaps TRBD1 (6 bases). This CDR3 comprises 13 residues. Germline V CDR1 and CDR2: SGHNT, YYREEE (reference sequence). V dropped 4 bases and J dropped 4 bases, with 11 bases sitting between them. CDR3 DNA sequence: TGTGCCAGCAGCCCGGGGGGGCCCACTGAAGCTTTCTTT. It translates to CASSPGGPTEAFF.

This chain uses TRBV12-3 or TRBV12-4 with TRBJ2-3; TRBD1 aligns across 7 bases. V shed 11 bases, J shed 0 bases, and the junction held 5 bases outside the gene matches. The CDR3 sequence is 13 residues long. The CDR3: CAVTGASTDTQYF. For the CDR3, the DNA is TGTGCCGTTACAGGGGCTAGCACAGATACGCAGTATTTT.